Following are 20 T cell receptor beta chains from one sample sequenced in a study of early T cells in non-severe SARS-CoV-2 infection. TCRdb passed the 5' RACE reads through MiXCR, listing each CDR3 protein once. The table has about 83,000 distinct CDR3 sequences, about 13% seen once. Sequencing used whole blood. The receptors shown here come from an adult who was a healthcare worker with PCR-confirmed SARS-CoV-2 infection or an uninfected control (not recorded which).

This clonotype was detected a few times. V usage is TRBV12-3 or TRBV12-4 and J usage is TRBJ2-5; TRBD1 aligns across 7 bases. CDR3 length: 15 amino acids. Trimming at V came to 6 bases and at J to 0 bases, leaving 7 bases not matched to a gene. CDR3 DNA: TGTGCCAGCAGCCGGGACAGCCCGTACCAAGAGACCCAGTACTTC. Residues: CASSRDSPYQETQYF.

This clonotype was counted a few times. This chain joins TRBV10-3 and TRBJ2-3; 9 bases match TRBD2. The CDR3 loop spans 15 amino acids. Germline CDR1 is ENHRY and CDR2 is SYGVKD. V trimming: 4 bases; J trimming: 0 bases; junction bases outside the gene matches: 2. In DNA, the CDR3 is TGTGCCATCAGTGGGCGGGGGGGCAGCACAGATACGCAGTATTTT. Its protein product is CAISGRGGSTDTQYF.

The rearrangement links TRBV7-2 to TRBJ1-3; D may be TRBD1 (5 bases). This CDR3 region has 16 residues. The V and J ends lost 1 base and 2 bases respectively, with 12 bases between them. Germline V gives CDR1 SGHTA, CDR2 FQGNSA. In DNA form, the CDR3 reads TGTGCCAGCAGCTTAGTTTCAGGGAGTGCTGGAAACACCATATATTTT. It translates to CASSLVSGSAGNTIYF.

This clonotype came up a few times. The chain carries TRBV6-2 or TRBV6-3 and TRBJ2-3, with 7 bases matching TRBD2. CDR1 is MNHEY, CDR2 SVGEGT, per germline. With V trimmed by 5 bases and J by 4 bases, 12 bases remained unmatched. This CDR3 spans 16 amino acids. CDR3 sequence: CASSPGPGRGPDTQYF. CDR3 DNA sequence: TGTGCCAGCAGTCCTGGGCCGGGGAGGGGCCCAGATACGCAGTATTTT.

This clonotype has a count of ten or more. J is TRBJ2-1 and V is TRBV7-8; possibly TRBD2 for D (6 bases). This CDR3 contains 16 residues. The V gene's germline CDR1 is SGHVS and CDR2 FQNEAQ. V was clipped by 5 bases and J by 9 bases, with 23 bases between them. The CDR3 DNA is TGTGCCAGCAGCACAGTGTACGGGGGATTAGGGAGTGAGCAGTTCTTC. Its translation is CASSTVYGGLGSEQFF. The whole variable domain, filled in from reference TRBV7-8 and TRBJ2-1, reads GAGVSQSPRYKVAKRGQDVALRCDPISGHVSLFWYQQALGQGPEFLTYFQNEAQLDKSGLPSDRFFAERPEGSVSTLKIQRTQQEDSAVYLCASSTVYGGLGSEQFFGPGTRLTVL.

There are many counts of this clonotype. The J gene is TRBJ1-1, the V gene TRBV6-6; D unresolved. The CDR3 is made up of 14 amino acids. Trimming shortened V by 1 base and J by 4 bases, and 10 bases separated the two germline ends. Germline values: CDR1 MNHNY, CDR2 SVGAGI (reference sequence). The CDR3 sequence: CASSYLGKGTEAFF. The DNA for the CDR3 is TGTGCCAGCAGTTACTTGGGCAAGGGCACTGAAGCTTTCTTT.

This clonotype has more than one count but fewer than ten. This chain uses TRBV6-1 with TRBJ2-1; D remains ambiguous. V lost 4 bases and J lost 4, with 5 bases in between. This CDR3 region has 12 residues. Germline V gives CDR1 MNHNS, CDR2 SASEGT. This chain's CDR3 is CASSAAYNEQFF. In nucleotides, the CDR3 is TGTGCCAGCAGTGCTGCGTACAATGAGCAGTTCTTC.

This clonotype was seen at least ten times. The chain recombines TRBV6-6 with TRBJ2-6; no definite D call. This CDR3 contains 12 residues. Germline V gene data show CDR1 as MNHNY and CDR2 as SVGAGI (reference sequence). Between the trimmed V and J ends, which lost 7 bases and 4 bases, there was a span of 5 bases. The CDR3 is CASKDGANVLTF. CDR3 nucleotide sequence: TGTGCCAGCAAGGACGGGGCCAACGTCCTGACTTTC.

This clonotype was counted many times. The CDR3 sequence: CSVSPLGTGNTEAFF. The CDR3 nucleotides read TGCAGCGTTTCCCCCCTCGGGACGGGGAACACTGAAGCTTTCTTT. The V and J genes are TRBV29-1 and TRBJ1-1; D is perhaps TRBD1 (5 bases). Trimming stripped 5 bases from V and 1 base from J, with 17 bases between. Germline-derived CDR1 and CDR2 are SQVTM and ANQGSEA. The CDR3 runs 15 residues.

This clonotype was seen ten or more times. The V and J genes are TRBV5-1 and TRBJ1-4; D is unclear. Trimming removed 3 bases from V and 0 bases from J, with 9 bases in between. The germline CDR1 and CDR2 sequences are SGHRS and YFSETQ. CDR3 length: 15 amino acids. The CDR3 nucleotides are TGCGCCAGCAGCTCAGGTCGAACAACTAATGAAAAACTGTTTTTT. It specifies CASSSGRTTNEKLFF.

V is TRBV5-1 and J is TRBJ2-7; the D gene is possibly TRBD1 (5 bases). Germline V gives CDR1 SGHRS, CDR2 YFSETQ. V lost 0 bases, J lost 7 bases, and 11 bases lay in between. The CDR3 sequence is 13 residues long. The CDR3 nucleotides read TGCGCCAGCAGCTTGGACAGGTCGTTTGAGCAGTACTTC. It is translated as CASSLDRSFEQYF.

V is TRBV29-1 and J is TRBJ2-1; tentatively, D is TRBD1 or TRBD2 (5 bases each). Germline V gene data show CDR1 as SQVTM and CDR2 as ANQGSEA. This CDR3 is 10 amino acids long. V gave up 4 bases and J gave up 7 bases, with 5 bases separating them. The CDR3 sequence is CSVGGNEQFF. CDR3 nucleotides: TGCAGCGTTGGGGGGAATGAGCAGTTCTTC.

This clonotype came up many times. V is TRBV12-3 or TRBV12-4 and J is TRBJ1-3, with D possibly being TRBD1 (5 bases). V lost 4 bases to trimming and J lost 6 bases, with 13 bases between them. The CDR3 extends over 14 amino acids. CDR3 sequence reads: CASSSTGPVNTIYF. In DNA, the CDR3 is TGTGCCAGCAGTTCCACAGGTCCGGTAAACACCATATATTTT.

The chain has TRBV2 and TRBJ2-3, with D unclear. CDR3 length: 15 residues. Germline CDR1 is SNHLY and CDR2 is FYNNEI. V lost 6 bases to trimming and J lost 6 bases, with 19 bases between them. CDR3 DNA sequence: TGTGCCAGCAGGCCCGGGCCTCCCGTGGGGGATACGCAGTATTTT. It encodes CASRPGPPVGDTQYF. Full variable domain (outside the CDR3, taken from reference TRBV2 and TRBJ2-3): EPEVTQTPSHQVTQMGQEVILRCVPISNHLYFYWYRQILGQKVEFLVSFYNNEISEKSEIFDDQFSVERPDGSNFTLKIRSTKLEDSAMYFCASRPGPPVGDTQYFGPGTRLTVL.

The chain employs TRBV6-5 and TRBJ2-5; possibly TRBD1 for D (6 bases). Trimming stripped 7 bases from V and 5 bases from J, with 14 bases between. This CDR3 has 13 residues. Germline V CDR1 and CDR2: MNHEY, SVGAGI. CDR3: CASTSTGSETQYF. CDR3 DNA: TGTGCCAGCACCTCGACAGGTAGTGAGACCCAGTACTTC.

This clonotype has at least ten counts. The V gene is TRBV12-5, the J gene TRBJ1-5; 7 bases are shared with TRBD1. Trimming at V came to 1 base and at J to 4 bases, leaving 7 bases not matched to a gene. The CDR3 totals 16 residues. Germline V lookup: CDR1 LGHNT, CDR2 FRNRAP. CDR3 sequence reads: CASGLASGGLNQPQHF. The CDR3 region has the DNA TGTGCTAGTGGTTTGGCTTCAGGGGGGCTAAATCAGCCCCAGCATTTT.

The rearrangement joins TRBV29-1 to TRBJ2-5, with D uncertain. Germline V CDR1 and CDR2: SQVTM, ANQGSEA. The CDR3 is 11 residues long. V was pared by 6 bases and J by 5 bases, with 10 bases between. CDR3 in DNA: TGCAGCGTAGGAGAGGTGGAGACCCAGTACTTC. This sequence encodes CSVGEVETQYF.

This clonotype has a count of ten or more. The chain joins TRBV4-1 to TRBJ2-7; 8 bases fit TRBD1. The CDR3 covers 17 residues. V was clipped by 4 bases and J by 4 bases; unmatched bases: 15. The germline V gene encodes CDR1 MGHRA and CDR2 YSYEKL. Here the CDR3 DNA reads TGCGCCAGCAGCCTTCTACCCTCCGGGACAGGCGCATACGAGCAGTACTTC. This sequence encodes CASSLLPSGTGAYEQYF.

The chain has TRBV14 and TRBJ2-1; D is uncertain. Germline loops: CDR1 SGHDN, CDR2 FVKESK. The CDR3 is 18 amino acids. V was clipped by 0 bases and J by 2 bases, with 17 bases between them. The CDR3 spells CASSQELWKFPPYNEQFF. As DNA, the CDR3 is TGTGCCAGCAGCCAAGAACTTTGGAAATTTCCCCCCTACAATGAGCAGTTCTTC.

The chain is built from TRBV30 and TRBJ1-3; the D is unclear. The CDR3 runs 13 residues. Trimming took off 4 bases at V and 4 bases at J, with 11 bases between the two ends. Germline V CDR1 and CDR2: GTSNPN, SVGIG (reference sequence). The CDR3 sequence: CAWTQFSGNTIYF. CDR3 in DNA: TGTGCCTGGACACAATTTTCAGGAAACACCATATATTTT. The full variable domain, in which reference TRBV30 and TRBJ1-3 provide the parts outside the CDR3, is SQTIHQWPATLVQPVGSPLSLECTVEGTSNPNLYWYRQAAGRGLQLLFYSVGIGQISSEVPQNLSASRPQDRQFILSSKKLLLSDSGFYLCAWTQFSGNTIYFGEGSWLTVV.